The source of this T cell receptor (beta chain) is a study of chemoradiotherapy in HPV16-positive cancers. V lost 6 bases and J 0 bases, leaving 6 bases between the germline ends. Looked up from germline, CDR1 is MNHEY and CDR2 is SVGAGI. The CDR3 loop spans 13 amino acids. Assay: immunoSEQ multiplex PCR; the TCRdb copy retains only in-frame clones and omits some. The table has roughly 12,000 clones, more than 70% seen once. Only a few counts were recorded for this clone. The clonotype comes from a human donor with HPV-associated anogenital cancer. Sampling took place from a patient who underwent chemoradiotherapy. The chain employs TRBV6-5 and TRBJ1-5; no reliable D call. The CDR3 reads CASRPSSNQPQHF. The CDR3 DNA reads TGTGCCAGCAGACCCAGTAGCAATCAGCCCCAGCATTTT.